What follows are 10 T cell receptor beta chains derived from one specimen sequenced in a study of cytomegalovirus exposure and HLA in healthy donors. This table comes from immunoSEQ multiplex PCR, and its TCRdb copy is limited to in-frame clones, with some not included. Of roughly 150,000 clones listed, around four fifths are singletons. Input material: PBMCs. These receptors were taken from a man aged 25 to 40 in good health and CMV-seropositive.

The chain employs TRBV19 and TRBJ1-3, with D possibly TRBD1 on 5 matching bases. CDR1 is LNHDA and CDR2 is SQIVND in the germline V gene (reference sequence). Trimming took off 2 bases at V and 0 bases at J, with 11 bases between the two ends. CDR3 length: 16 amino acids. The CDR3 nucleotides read TGTGCCAGTAGTATACGGGGGGAATCCTCTGGAAACACCATATATTTT. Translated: CASSIRGESSGNTIYF.

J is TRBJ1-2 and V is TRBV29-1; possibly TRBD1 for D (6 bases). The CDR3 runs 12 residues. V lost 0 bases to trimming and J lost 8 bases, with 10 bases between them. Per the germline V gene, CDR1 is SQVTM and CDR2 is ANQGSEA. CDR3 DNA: TGCAGCGTTGAAGAGGGGGCTGGAGGCTACACCTTC. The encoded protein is CSVEEGAGGYTF.

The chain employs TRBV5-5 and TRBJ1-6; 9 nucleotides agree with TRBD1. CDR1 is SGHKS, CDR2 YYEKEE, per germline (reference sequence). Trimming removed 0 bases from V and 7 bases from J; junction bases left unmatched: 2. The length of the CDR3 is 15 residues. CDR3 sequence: CASSLGGTGNSPLHF. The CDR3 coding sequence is TGTGCCAGCAGCTTGGGTGGGACAGGGAATTCACCCCTCCACTTT.

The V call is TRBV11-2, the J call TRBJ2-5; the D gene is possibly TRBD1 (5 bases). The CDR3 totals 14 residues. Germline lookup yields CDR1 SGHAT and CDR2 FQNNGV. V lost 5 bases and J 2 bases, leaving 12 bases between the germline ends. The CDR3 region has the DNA TGTGCCAGCAGCCGGGTGGCAGGGCAAGAGACCCAGTACTTC. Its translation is CASSRVAGQETQYF.

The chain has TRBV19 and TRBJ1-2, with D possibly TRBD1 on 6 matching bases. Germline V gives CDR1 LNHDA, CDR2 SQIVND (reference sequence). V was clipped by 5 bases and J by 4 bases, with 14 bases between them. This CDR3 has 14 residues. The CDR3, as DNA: TGTGCCAGTAGTGTACAGGGTGCTGGCTATGGCTACACCTTC. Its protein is CASSVQGAGYGYTF.

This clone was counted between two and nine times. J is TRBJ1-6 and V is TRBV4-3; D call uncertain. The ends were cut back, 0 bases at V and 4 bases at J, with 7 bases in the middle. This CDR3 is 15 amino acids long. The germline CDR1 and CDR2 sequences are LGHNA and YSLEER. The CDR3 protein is CASSQEGGYNSPLHF. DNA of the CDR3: TGCGCCAGCAGCCAAGAAGGCGGATATAATTCACCCCTCCACTTT.

CDR3 bases: TGTGCCAGCAGTTACGGTACGACAGCTGAAGCTTTCTTT. It yields the protein CASSYGTTAEAFF. The chain combines TRBV6-5 with TRBJ1-1; a weak D match, TRBD1 (5 bases). In germline, CDR1 is MNHEY, CDR2 SVGAGI. The CDR3 spans 13 residues. Trimming removed 2 bases at V and 6 bases at J, with 10 bases between.

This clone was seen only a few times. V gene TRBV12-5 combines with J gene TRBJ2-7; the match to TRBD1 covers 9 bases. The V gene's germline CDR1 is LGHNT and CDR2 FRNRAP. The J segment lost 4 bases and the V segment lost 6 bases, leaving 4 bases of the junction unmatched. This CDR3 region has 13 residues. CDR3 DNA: TGTGCTAGTGGCCGGGACAGGGCGTACGAGCAGTACTTC. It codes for CASGRDRAYEQYF.

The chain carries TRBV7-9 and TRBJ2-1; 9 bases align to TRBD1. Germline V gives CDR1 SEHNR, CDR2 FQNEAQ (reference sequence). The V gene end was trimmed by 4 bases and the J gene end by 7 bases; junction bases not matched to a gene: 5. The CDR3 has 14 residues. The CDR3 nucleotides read TGTGCCAGCAGCTCGGGACAGGGTATGAATGAGCAGTTCTTC. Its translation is CASSSGQGMNEQFF.

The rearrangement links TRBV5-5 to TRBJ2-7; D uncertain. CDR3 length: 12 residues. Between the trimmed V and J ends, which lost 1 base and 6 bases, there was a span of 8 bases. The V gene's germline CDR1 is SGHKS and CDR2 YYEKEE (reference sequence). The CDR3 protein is CASSLWAVEQYF. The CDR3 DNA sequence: TGTGCCAGCAGCTTGTGGGCAGTCGAGCAGTACTTC.